These T cell receptor beta chains were read from a single sample in a study of cytomegalovirus exposure and HLA in healthy donors. TCRdb's copy holds only in-frame clones and misses some; the assay was immunoSEQ multiplex PCR. In the table there are roughly 140,000 clones, roughly 65% of which are singletons. Sequenced: PBMCs. These TCRs come from a woman in her 30s in good health and CMV-seronegative. CDR3s include the opening cysteine and the closing phenylalanine or tryptophan. The D gene is left open where the match is weak.

v_gene	d_gene	j_gene	CDR3aa	CDR3nt
TRBV19	TRBD2	TRBJ2-1	CASSIGLAGYYNEQFF	TGTGCCAGTAGTATCGGACTAGCGGGTTACTACAATGAGCAGTTCTTC
TRBV2	-	TRBJ1-1	CASSPYTEAFF	TGTGCCAGCAGCCCGTACACTGAAGCTTTCTTT
TRBV5-1	-	TRBJ2-7	CASSSRTYEQYF	TGCGCCAGCAGTTCCAGGACCTACGAGCAGTACTTC
TRBV28	TRBD1	TRBJ2-1	CASSLWAGTVIRASKNNEQFF	TGTGCCAGCAGTTTATGGGCCGGGACAGTGATCAGAGCCAGCAAAAACAATGAGCAGTTCTTC
TRBV28	TRBD2	TRBJ2-1	CASSLPGTSGRSSYNEQFF	TGTGCCAGCAGTCTTCCCGGGACTAGCGGGAGGAGCTCCTACAATGAGCAGTTCTTC
TRBV27	-	TRBJ2-5	CASSLAPQETQYF	TGTGCCAGCAGTTTGGCCCCACAAGAGACCCAGTACTTC
TRBV5-1	-	TRBJ2-5	CASSVSGSGDGETQYF	TGCGCCAGCAGCGTCTCGGGTAGCGGAGATGGAGAGACCCAGTACTTC
TRBV4-2	-	TRBJ2-7	CASSQEGRGNSYEQYF	TGTGCCAGCAGCCAAGAAGGTCGCGGGAACTCCTACGAGCAGTACTTC
TRBV28	-	TRBJ2-1	CATSLDMNEQFF	TGTGCCACCTCCTTAGATATGAATGAGCAGTTCTTC
TRBV9	TRBD2	TRBJ2-1	CASSDSGSSYNEQFF	TGTGCCAGCAGCGATAGCGGGAGCTCCTACAATGAGCAGTTCTTC
TRBV18	TRBD1	TRBJ2-5	CASSLPPTGGAETQYF	TGTGCCAGCTCTCTCCCACCGACAGGGGGCGCGGAGACCCAGTACTTC
TRBV27	TRBD1	TRBJ2-3	CASSLFSVVQGSTDTQYF	TGTGCCAGCAGTTTATTTAGTGTTGTACAGGGGAGCACAGATACGCAGTATTTT
TRBV4-2	TRBD1	TRBJ2-7	CASSQDKTGGYEQYF	TGTGCCAGCAGCCAAGACAAGACAGGGGGCTACGAGCAGTACTTC
TRBV5-8	-	TRBJ1-5	CASSLYTGNQPQHF	TGTGCCAGCAGCTTGTATACAGGGAATCAGCCCCAGCATTTT
TRBV7-3	TRBD1	TRBJ2-1	CASSLGTAYNEQFF	TGTGCCAGCAGCCTGGGGACAGCTTACAATGAGCAGTTCTTC
TRBV21-1	-	TRBJ1-2	CASSSVRGSYGYTF	TGTGCCAGCAGCAGCGTGAGGGGGAGCTATGGCTACACCTTC